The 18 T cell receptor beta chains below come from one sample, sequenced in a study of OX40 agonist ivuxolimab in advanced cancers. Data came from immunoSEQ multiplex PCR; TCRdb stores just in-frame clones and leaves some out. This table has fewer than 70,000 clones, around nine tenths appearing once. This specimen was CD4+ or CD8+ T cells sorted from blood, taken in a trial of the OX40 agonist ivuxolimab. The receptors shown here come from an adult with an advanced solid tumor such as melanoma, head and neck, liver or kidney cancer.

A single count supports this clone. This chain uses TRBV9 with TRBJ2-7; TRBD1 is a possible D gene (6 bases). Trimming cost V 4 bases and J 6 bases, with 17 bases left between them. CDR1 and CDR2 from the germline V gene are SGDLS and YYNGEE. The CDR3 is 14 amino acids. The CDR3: CASSPRGGRVEQYF. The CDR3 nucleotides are TGTGCCAGCAGCCCCCGAGGGGGTAGGGTCGAGCAGTACTTC.

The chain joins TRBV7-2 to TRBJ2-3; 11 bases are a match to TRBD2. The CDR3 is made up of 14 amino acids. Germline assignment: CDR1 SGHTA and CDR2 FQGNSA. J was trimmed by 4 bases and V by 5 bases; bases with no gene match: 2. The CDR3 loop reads CASSILAGADTQYF. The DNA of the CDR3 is TGTGCCAGCAGCATACTAGCGGGGGCAGATACGCAGTATTTT. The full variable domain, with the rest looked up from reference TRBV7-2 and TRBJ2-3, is GAGVSQSPSNKVTEKGKDVELRCDPISGHTALYWYRQSLGQGLEFLIYFQGNSAPDKSGLPSDRFSAERTGGSVSTLTIQRTQQEDSAVYLCASSILAGADTQYFGPGTRLTVL.

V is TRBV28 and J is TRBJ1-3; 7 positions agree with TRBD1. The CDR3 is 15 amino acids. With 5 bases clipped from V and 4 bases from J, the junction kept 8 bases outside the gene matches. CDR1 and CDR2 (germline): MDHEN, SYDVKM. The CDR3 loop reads CASSLPTGVGNTIYF. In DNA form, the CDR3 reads TGTGCCAGCAGTCTGCCTACAGGGGTGGGAAACACCATATATTTT.

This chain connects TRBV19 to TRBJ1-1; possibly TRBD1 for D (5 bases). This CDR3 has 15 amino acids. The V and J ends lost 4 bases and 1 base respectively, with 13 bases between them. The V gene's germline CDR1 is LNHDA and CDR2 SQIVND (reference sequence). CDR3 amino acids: CASSNVGHQNTEAFF. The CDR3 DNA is TGTGCCAGTAGTAATGTCGGACATCAGAACACTGAAGCTTTCTTT.

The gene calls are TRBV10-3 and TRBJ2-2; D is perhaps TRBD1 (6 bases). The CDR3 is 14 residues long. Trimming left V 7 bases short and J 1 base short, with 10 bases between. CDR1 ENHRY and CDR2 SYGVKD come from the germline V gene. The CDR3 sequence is CAINPGQNTGELFF. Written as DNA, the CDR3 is TGTGCCATCAATCCGGGACAGAACACCGGGGAGCTGTTTTTT.

CDR3 region: CASSLLSDTEAFF. CDR3 bases: TGTGCCAGCAGCTTACTTTCGGACACTGAAGCTTTCTTT. The chain links TRBV7-3 to TRBJ1-1; D unclear. The germline V gene encodes CDR1 SGHTA and CDR2 FQGTGA. This CDR3 is built from 13 residues. V was clipped by 2 bases and J by 3 bases, with 7 bases between them. The full variable domain, its missing parts supplied by reference TRBV7-3 and TRBJ1-1, is GAGVSQTPSNKVTEKGKYVELRCDPISGHTALYWYRQSLGQGPEFLIYFQGTGAADDSGLPNDRFFAVRPEGSVSTLKIQRTERGDSAVYLCASSLLSDTEAFFGQGTRLTVV.

CDR3 nucleotide sequence: TGTGCCAGCTCACCAACAGGAGGGATTCAGCCCCAGCATTTT. Translating gives CASSPTGGIQPQHF. The chain carries TRBV18 and TRBJ1-5; D might be TRBD1 (5 bases). Trimming left V 2 bases short and J 6 bases short, with 11 bases between. Germline CDR1 and CDR2: KGHSH and LQKENI. This CDR3 is 14 amino acids long.

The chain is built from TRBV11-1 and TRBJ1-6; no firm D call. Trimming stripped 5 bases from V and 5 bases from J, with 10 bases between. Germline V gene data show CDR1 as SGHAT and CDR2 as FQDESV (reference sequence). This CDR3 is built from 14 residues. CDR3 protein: CASSPGRDNSPLHF. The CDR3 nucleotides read TGTGCCAGCAGCCCTGGACGGGATAATTCACCCCTCCACTTT.

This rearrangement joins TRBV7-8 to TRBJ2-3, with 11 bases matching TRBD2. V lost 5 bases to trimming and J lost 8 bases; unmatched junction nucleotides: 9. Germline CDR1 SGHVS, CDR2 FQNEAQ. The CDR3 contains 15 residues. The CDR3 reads CASSPGTSGRVTQYF. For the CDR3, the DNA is TGTGCCAGCAGCCCCGGGACTAGCGGTAGGGTTACGCAGTATTTT.

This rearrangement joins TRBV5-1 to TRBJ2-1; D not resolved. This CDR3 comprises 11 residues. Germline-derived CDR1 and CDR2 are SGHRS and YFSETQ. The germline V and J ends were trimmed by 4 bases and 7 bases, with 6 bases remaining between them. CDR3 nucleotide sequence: TGCGCCAGCAGCCCAGGTAATGAGCAGTTCTTC. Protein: CASSPGNEQFF.

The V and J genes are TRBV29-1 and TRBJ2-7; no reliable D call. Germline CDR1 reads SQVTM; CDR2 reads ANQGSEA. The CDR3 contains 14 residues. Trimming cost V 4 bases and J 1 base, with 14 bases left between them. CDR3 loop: CSVGLTLISYEQYF. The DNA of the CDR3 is TGCAGCGTTGGTTTGACCCTTATATCCTACGAGCAGTACTTC.

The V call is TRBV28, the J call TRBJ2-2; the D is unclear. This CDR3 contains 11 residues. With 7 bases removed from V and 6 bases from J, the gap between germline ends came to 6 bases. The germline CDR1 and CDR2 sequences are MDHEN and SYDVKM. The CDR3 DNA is TGTGCCAGCACCCGGCCCGGGGAGCTGTTTTTT. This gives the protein CASTRPGELFF.

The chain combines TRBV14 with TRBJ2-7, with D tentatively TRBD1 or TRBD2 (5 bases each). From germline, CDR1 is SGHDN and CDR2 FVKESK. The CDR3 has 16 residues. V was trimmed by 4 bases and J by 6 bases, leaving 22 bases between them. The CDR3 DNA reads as TGTGCCAGCAGCCGGGGGACCAACCAGGAACTCTTCGAGCAGTACTTC. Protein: CASSRGTNQELFEQYF.

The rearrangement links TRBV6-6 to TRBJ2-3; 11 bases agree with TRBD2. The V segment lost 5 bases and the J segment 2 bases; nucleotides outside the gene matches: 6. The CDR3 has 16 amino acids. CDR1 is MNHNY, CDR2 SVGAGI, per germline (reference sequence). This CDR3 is CASSPSTSGNTDTQYF. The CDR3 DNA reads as TGTGCCAGCAGTCCTTCGACTAGCGGGAACACAGATACGCAGTATTTT.

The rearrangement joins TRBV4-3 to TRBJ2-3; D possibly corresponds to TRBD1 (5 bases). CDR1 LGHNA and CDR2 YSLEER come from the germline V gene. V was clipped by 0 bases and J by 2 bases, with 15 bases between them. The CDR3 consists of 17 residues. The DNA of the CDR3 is TGCGCCAGCAGCCAAGAAGGGGTTCAGGGATACACAGATACGCAGTATTTT. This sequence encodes CASSQEGVQGYTDTQYF.

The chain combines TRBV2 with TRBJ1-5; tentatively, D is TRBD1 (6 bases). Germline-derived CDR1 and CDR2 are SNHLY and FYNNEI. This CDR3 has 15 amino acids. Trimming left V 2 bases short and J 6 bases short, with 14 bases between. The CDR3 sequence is CASSERDGGFQPQHF. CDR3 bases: TGTGCCAGCAGTGAACGGGACGGGGGCTTTCAGCCCCAGCATTTT.

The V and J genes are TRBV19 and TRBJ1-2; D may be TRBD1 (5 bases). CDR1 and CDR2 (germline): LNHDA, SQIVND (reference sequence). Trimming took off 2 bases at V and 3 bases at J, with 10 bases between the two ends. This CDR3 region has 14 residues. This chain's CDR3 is CASSIPGRDYGYTF. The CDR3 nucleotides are TGTGCCAGTAGTATACCGGGCAGGGACTATGGCTACACCTTC.

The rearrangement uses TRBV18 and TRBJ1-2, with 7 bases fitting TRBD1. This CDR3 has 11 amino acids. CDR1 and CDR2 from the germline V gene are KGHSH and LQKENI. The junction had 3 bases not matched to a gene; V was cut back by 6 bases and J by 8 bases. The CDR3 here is CASSQGGGYTF. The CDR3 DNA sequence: TGTGCCAGCTCCCAGGGGGGAGGCTACACCTTC.